Following are 32 T cell receptor beta chains from one sample sequenced in a study of cytotoxic CD8 clonotypes in ibrutinib-treated CLL. Sequencing was performed with immunoSEQ multiplex PCR; in TCRdb, only in-frame clones are kept and a portion is missing. The sample has under 300,000 clones, around 69% seen once. The sample was PBMCs, taken at disease progression, from a patient treated with ibrutinib. The receptors here all came from a human donor with chronic lymphocytic leukemia.

The J gene is TRBJ1-6, the V gene TRBV10-3, with a weak D call TRBD1 (6 bases). Looked up from germline, CDR1 is ENHRY and CDR2 is SYGVKD. This CDR3 is 14 amino acids long. Between the trimmed V and J ends, which lost 6 bases and 2 bases, there was a span of 8 bases. CDR3 region: CAISPGAYNSPLHF. In DNA, the CDR3 is TGTGCCATCAGCCCAGGGGCCTATAATTCACCCCTCCACTTT.

This clone occurred a few times. This chain connects TRBV27 to TRBJ2-3; D remains unclear. The ends were cut back, 5 bases at V and 0 bases at J, with 12 bases in the middle. This CDR3 comprises 15 residues. CDR1 is MNHEY, CDR2 SMNVEV, per germline (reference sequence). CDR3 region: CASSPRLTSTDTQYF. CDR3 nucleotides: TGTGCCAGCAGTCCGAGACTGACTAGCACAGATACGCAGTATTTT.

The V call is TRBV6-5, the J call TRBJ1-5; a weak D match, TRBD1 (6 bases). This CDR3 contains 13 residues. Germline CDR1 MNHEY, CDR2 SVGAGI. The V and J ends lost 5 bases and 9 bases respectively, with 14 bases between them. CDR3 coding DNA: TGTGCCAGCAGTGAGACACAGGGAGGGCCCCAGCATTTT. The encoded protein is CASSETQGGPQHF.

The table lists this clone with a count of one. V usage is TRBV10-3 and J usage is TRBJ1-2; TRBD1 agrees at 8 bases. The germline gives CDR1 ENHRY, CDR2 SYGVKD. V dropped 0 bases and J dropped 8; count of bases not matched to a gene: 11. The CDR3 loop spans 16 amino acids. The CDR3 here is CAISESFRQGILGYTF. The CDR3 DNA reads TGTGCCATCAGTGAGTCCTTTCGACAGGGGATTCTCGGCTACACCTTC.

With regard to this clone: Compared with germline, one end of the junction differs, possibly owing to a read error. The J gene is TRBJ2-7, the V gene TRBV27; 8 bases map to TRBD1. This CDR3 comprises 12 residues. Germline values: CDR1 MNHEY, CDR2 SMNVEV (reference sequence). This CDR3 reads CASSIDRGPADF. DNA for the CDR3: TGTGCCAGCAGTATAGACAGGGGACCTGCGGACTTC.

The chain joins TRBV4-2 to TRBJ2-1; 10 nucleotides line up with TRBD2. Germline values: CDR1 LGHNA, CDR2 YNFKEQ. The CDR3 has 14 residues. After removal of 5 bases from V and 2 bases from J, the junction contained 0 bases not matched to a gene. The chain's CDR3 is CASSTSGAYNEQFF. The CDR3 DNA sequence: TGTGCCAGCAGCACTAGCGGGGCCTACAATGAGCAGTTCTTC.

This chain connects TRBV7-6 to TRBJ2-5; 8 bases align to TRBD1. This CDR3 comprises 16 residues. V dropped 3 bases and J dropped 4; count of bases not matched to a gene: 10. Looked up from germline, CDR1 is SGHVS and CDR2 is FNYEAQ. CDR3 amino acids: CASSLGTGENGETQYF. The CDR3, as DNA: TGTGCCAGCAGCTTGGGGACAGGAGAAAACGGAGAGACCCAGTACTTC.

The V call is TRBV6-5, the J call TRBJ1-2; TRBD1 might be the D (5 bases). This CDR3 comprises 14 residues. CDR1 and CDR2 from the germline V gene are MNHEY and SVGAGI. Trimming stripped 5 bases from V and 6 bases from J, with 16 bases between. The CDR3 sequence is CASSPGTQLNGYTF. CDR3 DNA sequence: TGTGCCAGCAGTCCCGGGACCCAGCTTAATGGCTACACCTTC.

This chain connects TRBV5-6 to TRBJ2-4; D could derive from TRBD1 or TRBD2 (5 bases each). This CDR3 is built from 16 residues. Trimming shortened V by 4 bases and J by 0 bases, and 14 bases separated the two germline ends. Germline V gives CDR1 SGHDT, CDR2 YYEEEE. DNA of the CDR3: TGTGCCAGCAGCACTGGTGGGACCTTAGCCAAAAACATTCAGTACTTC. Translation gives CASSTGGTLAKNIQYF.

The gene calls are TRBV21-1 and TRBJ2-3; the tabulated D call, TRBD1, remains unverified against the DNA. TRBV21-1 has pseudogene status. CDR3 length equals 14 residues. CDR3 coding DNA: TGTGCCAGTTACACCGGGACAGCGCCAGATACGCAGTATTTT. Amino acids: CASYTGTAPDTQYF.

The V and J genes are TRBV9 and TRBJ2-1, with D possibly TRBD1 on 5 matching bases. V was pared by 0 bases and J by 9 bases, with 16 bases between. The CDR3 extends over 15 amino acids. Germline lookup yields CDR1 SGDLS and CDR2 YYNGEE. CDR3: CASSVVDRMNAEQFF. CDR3 DNA sequence: TGTGCCAGCAGCGTAGTCGACAGAATGAACGCTGAGCAGTTCTTC.

This chain uses TRBV19 with TRBJ1-2; D possibly corresponds to TRBD1 (5 bases). The CDR3 loop spans 14 amino acids. Germline CDR1 and CDR2: LNHDA and SQIVND (reference sequence). V gave up 5 bases and J gave up 5 bases, with 15 bases separating them. The CDR3 loop is CASSPRETLYGYTF. The CDR3 DNA is TGTGCCAGTAGTCCCAGGGAGACCCTATATGGCTACACCTTC.

The chain combines TRBV7-8 with TRBJ1-2; TRBD1 agrees at 7 bases. The CDR3 is made up of 12 amino acids. Germline assignment: CDR1 SGHVS and CDR2 FQNEAQ. After removal of 4 bases from V and 7 bases from J, the junction contained 3 bases not matched to a gene. The CDR3 DNA follows: TGTGCCAGCAGCTACTCAGGGGGTGGCTACACCTTC. Protein product: CASSYSGGGYTF.

The chain uses TRBV6-6 and TRBJ2-7; D is uncertain. The CDR3 spans 16 residues. In germline, CDR1 is MNHNY, CDR2 SVGAGI (reference sequence). The V end lost 8 bases, the J end lost 3 bases, and 23 bases lay between the germline ends. CDR3 sequence: CASQNPLSGGDYEQYF. The CDR3 region has the DNA TGTGCCAGCCAAAATCCCCTTTCCGGTGGGGACTACGAGCAGTACTTC.

V gene TRBV5-4 combines with J gene TRBJ2-7, with D perhaps TRBD1 (6 bases). V was shortened by 4 bases and J by 3 bases, with 11 bases between the two germline ends. Per germline, CDR1 SGHNT and CDR2 YYREEE (reference sequence). CDR3 length: 13 amino acids. CDR3 coding DNA: TGTGCCAGCAGCCCTGACAGGCACTACGAGCAGTACTTC. Encoded protein: CASSPDRHYEQYF.

The chain joins TRBV29-1 to TRBJ2-5, with 13 positions matching TRBD2. V lost 4 bases, J lost 2 bases, and 1 base stayed unmatched. Germline V CDR1 and CDR2: SQVTM, ANQGSEA. The length of the CDR3 is 14 residues. CDR3 DNA: TGCAGCGTTGGACTAGCGGGAGGACAAGAGACCCAGTACTTC. It codes for CSVGLAGGQETQYF. Together with reference TRBV29-1 and TRBJ2-5, the CDR3 gives the full variable domain: SAVISQKPSRDICQRGTSLTIQCQVDSQVTMMFWYRQQPGQSLTLIATANQGSEATYESGFVIDKFPISRPNLTFSTLTVSNMSPEDSSIYLCSVGLAGGQETQYFGPGTRLLVL.

This clone was seen a few times. This rearrangement joins TRBV5-1 to TRBJ2-1; no definite D call. V lost 7 bases and J 11 bases, leaving 16 bases between the germline ends. There are 12 residues in the CDR3. CDR1 is SGHRS and CDR2 is YFSETQ in the germline V gene. Here the CDR3 reads CASSWEGEQQFF. In nucleotides, the CDR3 is TGCGCCAGCTCCTGGGAAGGAGAACAGCAGTTCTTC.

The chain couples TRBV15 to TRBJ1-4; D unclear. Trimming shortened V by 1 base and J by 2 bases, and 5 bases separated the two germline ends. This CDR3 is built from 14 residues. CDR1 LNHNV and CDR2 YYDKDF come from the germline V gene (reference sequence). CDR3 amino acids: CATSRGGTNEKLFF. For the CDR3, the DNA is TGTGCCACCAGCAGAGGAGGGACTAATGAAAAACTGTTTTTT.

This chain joins TRBV5-4 and TRBJ2-7; 9 bases line up with TRBD2. The CDR3 loop spans 16 amino acids. The ends lost 4 bases at V and 3 bases at J; junction bases unmatched: 11. Per the germline V gene, CDR1 is SGHNT and CDR2 is YYREEE (reference sequence). In DNA, the CDR3 is TGTGCCAGCAGCCCAGCTCTAGCGGGGCCTGTCTACGAGCAGTACTTC. It encodes CASSPALAGPVYEQYF.

V usage is TRBV7-9 and J usage is TRBJ1-1, with a tentative D call TRBD1 (5 bases). Between the trimmed V and J ends, which lost 8 bases and 8 bases, there was a span of 9 bases. Germline lookup yields CDR1 SEHNR and CDR2 FQNEAQ (reference sequence). This CDR3 region has 10 residues. CDR3 DNA sequence: TGTGCCAGCGGAGGGGCAGAAGCTTTCTTT. Its translation: CASGGAEAFF. Based on the CDR3 plus reference TRBV7-9 and TRBJ1-1, the full variable domain is DTGVSQNPRHKITKRGQNVTFRCDPISEHNRLYWYRQTLGQGPEFLTYFQNEAQLEKSRLLSDRFSAERPKGSFSTLEIQRTEQGDSAMYLCASGGAEAFFGQGTRLTVV.

The CDR3 spells CASSLQETQYF. The CDR3 DNA reads as TGTGCCAGCAGCTTGCAGGAGACCCAGTACTTC. This chain joins TRBV11-3 and TRBJ2-5; no definite D call. The ends were cut back, 3 bases at V and 5 bases at J, with 4 bases in the middle. This CDR3 spans 11 amino acids. CDR1 and CDR2 from the germline V gene are SGHNT and YENEEA.

The chain links TRBV6-1 to TRBJ1-1; no reliable D call. The V end lost 6 bases, the J end lost 11 bases, and 19 bases lay between the germline ends. Germline loops: CDR1 MNHNS, CDR2 SASEGT. There are 13 residues in the CDR3. The chain's CDR3 is CASRAGSRHWAFF. CDR3 bases: TGTGCCAGCAGGGCGGGTAGCCGGCACTGGGCTTTCTTT.

This clone was recorded once. The V gene is TRBV27, the J gene TRBJ2-5; 8 bases match TRBD2. The CDR3 sequence is 17 residues long. V shed 3 bases, J shed 2 bases, and the junction held 11 bases outside the gene matches. Germline V gives CDR1 MNHEY, CDR2 SMNVEV (reference sequence). CDR3 amino acids: CASSFWPLTSVQETQYF. The CDR3 region has the DNA TGTGCCAGCAGTTTTTGGCCCCTGACTAGCGTACAAGAGACCCAGTACTTC.

The chain employs TRBV2 and TRBJ1-2, with a possible D match to TRBD1 (6 bases). This CDR3 is 13 amino acids long. Germline CDR1 is SNHLY and CDR2 is FYNNEI. With 2 bases removed from V and 5 bases from J, the gap between germline ends came to 9 bases. Here the CDR3 reads CASSEQGPYGYTF. The CDR3, as DNA: TGTGCCAGCAGTGAACAGGGGCCGTATGGCTACACCTTC.

The rearrangement joins TRBV7-2 to TRBJ1-3, with a tentative D call TRBD1 (5 bases). CDR1 SGHTA and CDR2 FQGNSA come from the germline V gene. V lost 2 bases, J lost 0 bases, and 11 bases lay in between. The CDR3 consists of 16 residues. DNA of the CDR3: TGTGCCAGCAGCTTAACAGCAGGGAACTCTGGAAACACCATATATTTT. Translated, it gives CASSLTAGNSGNTIYF. Using reference TRBV7-2 and TRBJ1-3 for the parts outside the CDR3, the full variable domain is GAGVSQSPSNKVTEKGKDVELRCDPISGHTALYWYRQSLGQGLEFLIYFQGNSAPDKSGLPSDRFSAERTGGSVSTLTIQRTQQEDSAVYLCASSLTAGNSGNTIYFGEGSWLTVV.

This clone came up once. The genes are TRBV7-3 and TRBJ2-7; 7 bases agree with TRBD1. This CDR3 contains 13 residues. V trimming: 3 bases; J trimming: 5 bases; junction bases outside the gene matches: 4. CDR1 is SGHTA and CDR2 is FQGTGA in the germline V gene. As DNA, the CDR3 is TGTGCCAGCAGCTTTACAGGGGCCCACGAGCAGTACTTC. This translates into CASSFTGAHEQYF.

V and J are TRBV27 and TRBJ1-4; D gene ambiguous. Trimming stripped 4 bases from V and 0 bases from J, with 6 bases between. The CDR3 covers 14 residues. Germline V gene sequence: CDR1 MNHEY, CDR2 SMNVEV (reference sequence). CDR3 protein: CASSYSTTNEKLFF. The CDR3 DNA follows: TGTGCCAGCAGTTACAGCACAACTAATGAAAAACTGTTTTTT.

Only a few counts were recorded for this clone. The V call is TRBV6-5, the J call TRBJ2-7; tentative D call: TRBD1 (5 bases). This CDR3 contains 12 residues. In germline, CDR1 is MNHEY, CDR2 SVGAGI. V gave up 8 bases and J gave up 3 bases, with 11 bases separating them. The CDR3 nucleotides are TGTGCCAGCCGGAACAGGTACTACGAGCAGTACTTC. It codes for CASRNRYYEQYF.

J is TRBJ2-7 and V is TRBV18; D is perhaps TRBD1 (5 bases). With 0 bases removed from V and 2 bases from J, the gap between germline ends came to 14 bases. CDR3 length: 16 amino acids. The V gene's germline CDR1 is KGHSH and CDR2 LQKENI. This CDR3 reads CASSPPDIRSTYEQYF. The CDR3 nucleotides are TGTGCCAGCTCACCACCGGACATCAGGAGTACCTACGAGCAGTACTTC.

This clone was observed once. The V gene is TRBV10-3, the J gene TRBJ1-2; 9 positions match TRBD1. CDR1 is ENHRY, CDR2 SYGVKD, per germline. V was pared by 4 bases and J by 0 bases, with 3 bases of the junction left unmatched. The CDR3 totals 15 residues. The CDR3 region is CAISGDRAANYGYTF. In nucleotides, the CDR3 is TGTGCCATCAGTGGGGACAGGGCGGCTAACTATGGCTACACCTTC.

J is TRBJ1-1 and V is TRBV27; 8 bases fit TRBD1. V shed 6 bases, J shed 1 base, and the junction held 13 bases outside the gene matches. Germline assignment: CDR1 MNHEY and CDR2 SMNVEV (reference sequence). The CDR3 sequence is 17 residues long. CDR3 residues: CASSPTGQGPWNTEAFF. CDR3 nucleotide sequence: TGTGCCAGCAGCCCCACTGGACAGGGTCCGTGGAACACTGAAGCTTTCTTT.

The chain joins TRBV5-6 to TRBJ2-7; a possible D gene is TRBD2 (5 bases). The germline CDR1 and CDR2 sequences are SGHDT and YYEEEE. CDR3 size: 13 residues. V gave up 2 bases and J gave up 4 bases, with 10 bases separating them. The CDR3 DNA reads as TGTGCCAGCAGCTTTTTTGCGGGTTACGAGCAGTACTTC. Translating it yields CASSFFAGYEQYF.